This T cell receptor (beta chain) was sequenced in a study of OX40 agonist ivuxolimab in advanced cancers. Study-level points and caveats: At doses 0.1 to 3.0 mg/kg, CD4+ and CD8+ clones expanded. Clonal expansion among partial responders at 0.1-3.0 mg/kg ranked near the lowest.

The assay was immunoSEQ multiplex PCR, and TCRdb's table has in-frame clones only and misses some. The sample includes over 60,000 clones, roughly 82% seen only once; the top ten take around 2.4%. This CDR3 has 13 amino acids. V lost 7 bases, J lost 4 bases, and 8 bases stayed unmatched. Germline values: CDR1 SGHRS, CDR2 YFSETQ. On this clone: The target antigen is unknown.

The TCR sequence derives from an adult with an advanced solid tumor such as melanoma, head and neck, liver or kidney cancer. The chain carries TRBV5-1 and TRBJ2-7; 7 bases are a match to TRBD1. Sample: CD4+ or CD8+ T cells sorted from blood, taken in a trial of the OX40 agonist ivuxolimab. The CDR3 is CASAPDRPYEQYF. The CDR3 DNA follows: TGCGCCAGCGCTCCGGACAGGCCGTACGAGCAGTACTTC.